The 14 T cell receptor beta chains below were found in one sample sequenced in a study of regulatory T cells in long-lasting Graves disease. Assembly of TCR beta libraries relied on iRepertoire HTBI primers together with Arm-PCR of CDR3 regions. One entry per CDR3 protein, called by TCRdb with MiXCR from the multiplex PCR reads. The sample lists around 250,000 distinct CDR3 sequences; approximately 18% were seen once. Time point of the sample: newly diagnosed GD, antithyroid drugs for less than 3 months. Preparation of the TCR library used RNA extracted from PBMCs. These data also formed part of another study, on T cells in Graves' hyperthyroidism and ophthalmopathy.

The specimen comprised peripheral blood mononuclear cells (PBMCs), sampled at new diagnosis, from a patient treated with antithyroid drugs. These TCRs come from a woman aged 25-40 years with Graves disease.

Many counts were recorded for this clonotype. Sequence at one end of the junction differs from germline and may be a read error. V is TRBV5-1 and J is TRBJ2-7; perhaps TRBD1 as D (6 bases). This CDR3 is 12 amino acids long. Germline CDR1 SGHRS, CDR2 YFSETQ. The CDR3 bases are TGTGCCAGCAGCTTAAGGGGGTACGAGCAGTACTTC. It is translated as CASSLRGYEQYF.

This clonotype was observed many times. V is TRBV5-8 and J is TRBJ2-5; 12 bases agree with TRBD1. CDR3 length: 17 amino acids. Germline loops: CDR1 SGHTS, CDR2 YDEGEE. Germline trimming cut 0 bases from V and 5 bases from J; bases unmatched to any gene: 8. In DNA form, the CDR3 reads TGTGCCAGCAGCTTGGGGGCCGGGACAGGGGGCAGGGAGACCCAGTACTTC. It yields the protein CASSLGAGTGGRETQYF.

This clonotype was observed many times. The rearrangement uses TRBV5-5 and TRBJ1-2; no reliable D call. This CDR3 is built from 12 residues. V lost 4 bases to trimming and J lost 5 bases, with 9 bases between them. CDR1 and CDR2 from the germline V gene are SGHKS and YYEKEE (reference sequence). CDR3 bases: TGTGCCAGCAGCCCCGGGCCTTATGGCTACACCTTC. Amino acid sequence: CASSPGPYGYTF.

This clonotype has at least ten counts. The J gene is TRBJ2-4, the V gene TRBV7-2; the match to TRBD2 covers 7 bases. Trimming at V came to 5 bases and at J to 0 bases, leaving 7 bases not matched to a gene. The CDR3 sequence is 16 residues long. Germline assignment: CDR1 SGHTA and CDR2 FQGNSA. The CDR3 spells CASSPAGVRAKNIQYF. The CDR3 DNA reads TGTGCCAGCAGCCCGGCGGGGGTTAGAGCCAAAAACATTCAGTACTTC.

This clonotype was recorded at least ten times. The V gene is TRBV19, the J gene TRBJ1-2; the match to TRBD1 covers 9 bases. After removal of 5 bases from V and 8 bases from J, the junction contained 12 bases not matched to a gene. This CDR3 contains 15 residues. Germline V gene lookup returns CDR1 LNHDA and CDR2 SQIVND (reference sequence). The CDR3 DNA reads as TGTGCCAGTAGTCCCGGACAGGGGAGTTCGGGCGGCTACACCTTC. Its translation: CASSPGQGSSGGYTF.

The chain employs TRBV9 and TRBJ2-7, with 9 nucleotides matching TRBD2. The V segment lost 4 bases and the J segment 3 bases; nucleotides outside the gene matches: 11. Looked up from germline, CDR1 is SGDLS and CDR2 is YYNGEE. CDR3 length equals 16 residues. The CDR3 region has the DNA TGTGCCAGCAGCCAAGATCGGCTAGCGGGGCTCTACGAGCAGTACTTC. Its protein is CASSQDRLAGLYEQYF.

The chain uses TRBV6-1 and TRBJ2-5; no clear D. CDR1 and CDR2 (germline): MNHNS, SASEGT. The CDR3 totals 13 residues. V was shortened by 7 bases and J by 7 bases, with 16 bases between the two germline ends. The CDR3 sequence: CASTLQPRGTQYF. The CDR3 DNA sequence: TGTGCCAGCACCTTACAACCCCGAGGGACCCAGTACTTC.

This clonotype was recorded at least ten times. The chain links TRBV18 to TRBJ2-7; 7 nucleotides match TRBD1. Germline CDR1 and CDR2: KGHSH and LQKENI. J lost 3 bases, V lost 6 bases, and 8 bases had no gene match. The CDR3 runs 14 residues. The CDR3 region has the DNA TGTGCCAGCTCGATCCGGGACAGTCGCTACGAGCAGTACTTC. Protein sequence: CASSIRDSRYEQYF. The full variable domain, completed using reference TRBV18 and TRBJ2-7, is NAGVMQNPRHLVRRRGQEARLRCSPMKGHSHVYWYRQLPEEGLKFMVYLQKENIIDESGMPKERFSAEFPKEGPSILRIQQVVRGDSAAYFCASSIRDSRYEQYFGPGTRLTVT.

In its sample, this clonotype was seen many times. CDR3: CASTHGQLNNQPQHF. The CDR3 DNA sequence: TGTGCCAGCACACATGGACAGCTAAATAATCAGCCCCAGCATTTT. The J gene is TRBJ1-5, the V gene TRBV12-3 or TRBV12-4; weak D call: TRBD1 (6 bases). This CDR3 has 15 amino acids. V lost 7 bases to trimming and J lost 4 bases, with 17 bases between them.

This clonotype showed up many times. The chain joins TRBV19 to TRBJ2-1; D perhaps matches TRBD1 (5 bases). The V end was cut by 3 bases, the J end by 9 bases, with 12 bases between. Germline values: CDR1 LNHDA, CDR2 SQIVND (reference sequence). CDR3 length: 13 amino acids. The CDR3 DNA is TGTGCCAGTAGTATTCAAGGGGTCGGTGAGCAGTTCTTC. As protein: CASSIQGVGEQFF.

The table lists this clonotype with many counts. This rearrangement joins TRBV7-2 to TRBJ1-5; maybe TRBD1 (5 bases). CDR3 length: 16 residues. The V gene lost 2 bases and the J gene lost 0 bases, with 11 bases spanning the gap. In germline, CDR1 is SGHTA, CDR2 FQGNSA. The CDR3 region has the DNA TGTGCCAGCAGCTTAATCTCGGGGCATAGCAATCAGCCCCAGCATTTT. Encoded protein: CASSLISGHSNQPQHF.

With respect to this clonotype: A read error is possible here, since a much larger clone lies one base away. Here the CDR3 omits its conserved ending phenylalanine or tryptophan, so a read error is the likely source. The J gene is TRBJ2-7, the V gene TRBV5-1; TRBD1 matches 9 bases. The CDR3 spans 16 residues. Germline-derived CDR1 and CDR2 are SGHRS and YFSETQ. Here the CDR3 reads CASSQMGQGDSYEQYL. The CDR3, as DNA: TGTGCCAGCAGCCAGATGGGACAGGGCGACTCCTACGAGCAGTACTTA.

This clonotype has at least ten counts. The CDR3 is CASSQDGGSGEKLFF. CDR3 nucleotides: TGTGCCAGCAGCCAAGATGGGGGAAGCGGTGAAAAACTGTTTTTT. This chain connects TRBV3-1 to TRBJ1-4; D possibly corresponds to TRBD1 (5 bases). V was pared by 0 bases and J by 7 bases, with 12 bases between. In germline, CDR1 is LGHDT, CDR2 YNNKEL (reference sequence). The CDR3 covers 15 residues. Variable domain in full (rest from reference TRBV3-1 and TRBJ1-4): DTAVSQTPKYLVTQMGNDKSIKCEQNLGHDTMYWYKQDSKKFLKIMFSYNNKELIINETVPNRFSPKSPDKAHLNLHINSLELGDSAVYFCASSQDGGSGEKLFFGSGTQLSVL.

This clonotype has at least ten counts. The chain employs TRBV7-9 and TRBJ2-5, with 7 nucleotides matching TRBD2. J was trimmed by 4 bases and V by 5 bases; bases with no gene match: 4. The CDR3 covers 13 residues. Germline V lookup: CDR1 SEHNR, CDR2 FQNEAQ (reference sequence). CDR3 sequence (DNA): TGTGCCAGCAGCCGAGCGGGGCCAGAGACCCAGTACTTC. Translating gives CASSRAGPETQYF.